Each of the 21 T cell receptor beta chains below was sequenced from the same sample in a study of shared clonotypes between healthy human individuals. Produced via immunoSEQ multiplex PCR; TCRdb's table is partial and in-frame only. Of 550,000 to 800,000 clones listed, around 72% are singletons. The sample taken for sequencing was memory CD4+ T cells sorted from blood. The subset here: CD45RA-negative fraction. The receptors originated from a woman younger than 45 in good health.

This chain joins TRBV6-4 and TRBJ2-1, with 7 bases identical to TRBD1. Germline trimming cut 3 bases from V and 9 bases from J; bases unmatched to any gene: 5. This CDR3 contains 13 residues. The germline gives CDR1 MRHNA, CDR2 SNTAGT. CDR3 loop: CASSELYRGEQFF. The CDR3 nucleotides read TGTGCCAGCAGTGAGCTATACAGGGGTGAGCAGTTCTTC.

The chain is built from TRBV6-1 and TRBJ2-2; 8 bases line up with TRBD1. This CDR3 is 18 amino acids long. After removal of 0 bases from V and 4 bases from J, the junction contained 10 bases not matched to a gene. Germline CDR1 is MNHNS and CDR2 is SASEGT. DNA for the CDR3: TGTGCCAGCAGTGAAGCCCAGGGGGCTTTAGTAGTCACCGGGGAGCTGTTTTTT. Its translation: CASSEAQGALVVTGELFF.

There are a few counts of this clone. This sequence joins TRBV18 and TRBJ1-5; 10 bases map to TRBD1. This CDR3 is built from 17 residues. Per germline, CDR1 KGHSH and CDR2 LQKENI. V shed 4 bases, J shed 6 bases, and the junction held 12 bases outside the gene matches. The CDR3: CASSLLSGTGVGQPQHF. Written as DNA, the CDR3 is TGTGCCAGCTCACTGTTATCCGGGACAGGGGTTGGTCAGCCCCAGCATTTT.

V and J are TRBV7-8 and TRBJ2-1; TRBD1 agrees at 9 bases. Germline assignment: CDR1 SGHVS and CDR2 FQNEAQ. The trim removed 5 bases at V and 6 bases at J, leaving 8 bases unmatched. This CDR3 has 15 amino acids. CDR3 sequence reads: CASSPPTGQGNEQFF. As DNA, the CDR3 is TGTGCCAGCAGCCCCCCAACGGGACAGGGCAATGAGCAGTTCTTC.

Remarks on this clone: Germline and junction disagree at one end, which may indicate a read error. The chain is built from TRBV5-1 and TRBJ2-5; TRBD1 or TRBD2 may be the D gene (5 bases each). There are 16 residues in the CDR3. The germline V gene encodes CDR1 SGHRS and CDR2 YFSETQ. The CDR3 here is CASSPGDLGYQETQYF. The CDR3, as DNA: TGCGCTAGCAGCCCCGGGGACCTTGGGTACCAAGAGACCCAGTACTTC.

Comment on this clone: Other DNA sequences of this sample code for an identical CDR3. This chain uses TRBV7-9 with TRBJ1-4; a possible D gene is TRBD1 (5 bases). The V gene's germline CDR1 is SEHNR and CDR2 FQNEAQ (reference sequence). V was cut by 1 base and J by 7 bases, with 7 bases left in between. This CDR3 has 13 amino acids. The DNA for the CDR3 is TGTGCCAGCAGCTTAGGCCAGGGTGAAAAACTGTTTTTT. Translation: CASSLGQGEKLFF.

This clone has a handful of counts. This may come from a read error, since a much larger clone is one base off. Different DNA sequences within this sample yield the same CDR3. The rearrangement joins TRBV5-1 to TRBJ2-1; D is unresolved. Germline assignment: CDR1 SGHRS and CDR2 YFSETQ. Trimming shortened V by 0 bases and J by 0 bases, and 7 bases separated the two germline ends. The CDR3 runs to 15 residues. The CDR3 spells CASSLDISSYNEQFF. The CDR3 DNA reads as TGCGCCAGCAGCTTGGACATCAGCTCCTACAATGAGCAGTTCTTC.

The chain carries TRBV7-6 and TRBJ2-1, with 7 bases identical to TRBD1. CDR1 and CDR2 (germline): SGHVS, FNYEAQ. The junction had 6 bases not matched to a gene; V was cut back by 4 bases and J by 9 bases. This CDR3 is 13 amino acids long. This chain's CDR3 is CASSSQGDTEQFF. In DNA form, the CDR3 reads TGTGCCAGCAGCTCCCAGGGGGATACTGAGCAGTTCTTC.

The V call is TRBV6-4, the J call TRBJ2-1, with TRBD1 as a possible D gene (6 bases). CDR3 length equals 14 residues. Germline-derived CDR1 and CDR2 are MRHNA and SNTAGT. Trimming cost V 4 bases and J 4 bases, with 11 bases left between them. The CDR3 loop is CASSAGDIYNEQFF. In DNA form, the CDR3 reads TGTGCCAGCAGTGCCGGGGACATATACAATGAGCAGTTCTTC.

Many counts were recorded for this clone. J is TRBJ2-6 and V is TRBV28; D possibly corresponds to TRBD2 (6 bases). The germline CDR1 and CDR2 sequences are MDHEN and SYDVKM. Between the trimmed V and J ends, which lost 6 bases and 2 bases, there was a span of 14 bases. This CDR3 has 16 amino acids. The CDR3 loop is CASRRSGTAGANVLTF. The CDR3 DNA reads TGTGCCAGCAGACGATCCGGGACTGCTGGGGCCAACGTCCTGACTTTC. The full variable domain, with the rest looked up from reference TRBV28 and TRBJ2-6, is DVKVTQSSRYLVKRTGEKVFLECVQDMDHENMFWYRQDPGLGLRLIYFSYDVKMKEKGDIPEGYSVSREKKERFSLILESASTNQTSMYLCASRRSGTAGANVLTFGAGSRLTVL.

This clone was counted many times. The chain combines TRBV6-5 with TRBJ1-4, with TRBD1 matching over 8 bases. In germline, CDR1 is MNHEY, CDR2 SVGAGI. V shed 0 bases, J shed 9 bases, and the junction held 6 bases outside the gene matches. The CDR3 runs to 15 residues. The CDR3 DNA sequence: TGTGCCAGCAGTTACTCGTTGGACAGGGAGAAAAAACTGTTTTTT. This encodes CASSYSLDREKKLFF.

The chain employs TRBV11-2 and TRBJ1-3; D remains unclear. This CDR3 region has 16 residues. The germline gives CDR1 SGHAT, CDR2 FQNNGV. V gave up 4 bases and J gave up 1 base, with 14 bases separating them. The chain's CDR3 is CASSWIHVSSGNTIYF. As DNA, the CDR3 is TGTGCCAGCAGCTGGATCCACGTATCGTCTGGAAACACCATATATTTT.

This sequence joins TRBV19 and TRBJ1-4; D uncertain. Germline CDR1 is LNHDA and CDR2 is SQIVND (reference sequence). Trimming took off 3 bases at V and 0 bases at J, with 8 bases between the two ends. CDR3 length equals 15 residues. The CDR3 sequence: CASSMFRATNEKLFF. DNA for the CDR3: TGTGCCAGTAGTATGTTCCGGGCAACTAATGAAAAACTGTTTTTT.

This clone was counted only a few times. The chain couples TRBV27 to TRBJ2-2; D is ambiguous. With 6 bases removed from V and 1 base from J, the gap between germline ends came to 18 bases. Germline loops: CDR1 MNHEY, CDR2 SMNVEV (reference sequence). CDR3 length: 17 amino acids. In nucleotides, the CDR3 is TGTGCCAGCAGAATCGGTGTCCGTTTAGGGAACACCGGGGAGCTGTTTTTT. Protein sequence: CASRIGVRLGNTGELFF.

In its sample, this clone was seen once. V is TRBV5-1 and J is TRBJ1-2, with 7 nucleotides matching TRBD1. Germline V lookup: CDR1 SGHRS, CDR2 YFSETQ. The junction had 5 bases not matched to a gene; V was cut back by 2 bases and J by 1 base. The length of the CDR3 is 15 residues. CDR3 loop: CASSFYRGGNYGYTF. Here the CDR3 DNA reads TGCGCCAGCAGCTTTTACAGGGGAGGTAACTATGGCTACACCTTC. Full variable domain (outside the CDR3, taken from reference TRBV5-1 and TRBJ1-2): KAGVTQTPRYLIKTRGQQVTLSCSPISGHRSVSWYQQTPGQGLQFLFEYFSETQRNKGNFPGRFSGRQFSNSRSEMNVSTLELGDSALYLCASSFYRGGNYGYTFGSGTRLTVV.

The J gene is TRBJ2-7, the V gene TRBV2, with 7 positions matching TRBD1. Germline V gene lookup returns CDR1 SNHLY and CDR2 FYNNEI. The length of the CDR3 is 14 residues. The junction had 9 bases not matched to a gene; V was cut back by 4 bases and J by 6 bases. The CDR3 nucleotides read TGTGCCAGCAGTGTGACAGGGCGACAGATCGAGCAGTACTTC. Its translation is CASSVTGRQIEQYF.

This clone was detected only a few times. J is TRBJ2-1 and V is TRBV2; TRBD2 agrees at 13 bases. CDR3 length: 16 residues. Germline V gene data show CDR1 as SNHLY and CDR2 as FYNNEI. The J segment lost 6 bases and the V segment lost 7 bases, leaving 9 bases of the junction unmatched. The CDR3 DNA sequence: TGTGCCAGCATAGCTCCGGGACTAGCGGGAATCAATGAGCAGTTCTTC. Its translation is CASIAPGLAGINEQFF.

This sequence joins TRBV6-4 and TRBJ2-3; D is undetermined. This CDR3 contains 13 residues. The ends were cut back, 4 bases at V and 4 bases at J, with 9 bases in the middle. The germline gives CDR1 MRHNA, CDR2 SNTAGT. The CDR3, as DNA: TGTGCCAGCAGTGCGACCACGTCAGATACGCAGTATTTT. This translates into CASSATTSDTQYF.

V is TRBV5-1 and J is TRBJ2-5; D uncertain. TRBJ2-7 matches the DNA end more closely, so the J call is doubtful. The germline CDR1 and CDR2 sequences are SGHRS and YFSETQ. This CDR3 has 15 residues. CDR3 amino acids: CASSLRAASTYEQYF. The CDR3, as DNA: TGCGCCAGCAGCTTGCGGGCCGCTTCAACCTACGAGCAGTACTTC.

This clone was observed at least ten times. The chain uses TRBV28 and TRBJ2-7; the D is unclear. This CDR3 region has 12 residues. The germline V gene encodes CDR1 MDHEN and CDR2 SYDVKM. V was cut by 6 bases and J by 3 bases, with 9 bases left in between. The CDR3 DNA sequence: TGTGCCAGCAGGAAAGGGAACTACGAGCAGTACTTC. As protein: CASRKGNYEQYF.

The V and J genes are TRBV27 and TRBJ2-7; a weak D match, TRBD1 (6 bases). V was cut by 5 bases and J by 2 bases, with 16 bases left in between. CDR3 size: 15 residues. Germline values: CDR1 MNHEY, CDR2 SMNVEV (reference sequence). CDR3: CASSTRTVKTYEQYF. CDR3 sequence (DNA): TGTGCCAGCAGTACCCGGACAGTTAAAACCTACGAGCAGTACTTC.